This is a list of T cell receptor beta chains from one sample in a study of T cell repertoires in cytomegalovirus infection. Using its own MiXCR run on the reads, TCRdb lists one record per CDR3 protein. This table holds about 150,000 distinct CDR3 sequences, more than 15% found once. Sequences were obtained from CD8+ T cells from PBMCs. These receptors were taken from a human donor in good health (CMV status not recorded). Some clones in this sample may be carry-over from other donors' samples. Each CDR3 is given with its conserved first and last residue. The order of the fields is D gene, J gene, V gene, clone size, CDR3 protein, CDR3 DNA. The D gene is left open where the match is weak. Size is omitted from some rows. Given values are once, few, many or a class for expanded clones.

D gene: TRBD2
J gene: TRBJ2-7
V gene: TRBV6-2/TRBV6-3
clone size: -
CDR3 protein: CASSSSGVRNEQYF
CDR3 DNA: TGTGCCAGCAGTTCTAGCGGGGTCCGGAACGAGCAGTACTTC

D gene: -
J gene: TRBJ1-1
V gene: TRBV27
clone size: -
CDR3 protein: CASSTPGLPNTEAFF
CDR3 DNA: TGTGCCAGCAGTACGCCGGGACTTCCGAACACTGAAGCTTTCTTT

D gene: -
J gene: TRBJ2-7
V gene: TRBV6-2/TRBV6-3
clone size: -
CDR3 protein: CASSYSRGRGGHGEQYF
CDR3 DNA: TGTGCCAGCAGTTACTCGAGAGGTCGCGGGGGCCATGGGGAGCAGTACTTC

D gene: -
J gene: TRBJ2-6
V gene: TRBV7-2
clone size: -
CDR3 protein: CASSLNKASGANVLTF
CDR3 DNA: TGTGCCAGCAGCTTAAATAAAGCCTCTGGGGCCAACGTCCTGACTTTC

D gene: TRBD1
J gene: TRBJ2-2
V gene: TRBV4-1
clone size: -
CDR3 protein: CASSQDRPWRTGNTGELFF
CDR3 DNA: TGCGCCAGCAGCCAAGATCGGCCGTGGCGGACAGGGAACACCGGGGAGCTGTTTTTT

D gene: -
J gene: TRBJ2-4
V gene: TRBV2
clone size: few
CDR3 protein: CASSPRPGPYKNIQYF
CDR3 DNA: TGTGCCAGCAGTCCTCGGCCCGGGCCCTACAAAAACATTCAGTACTTC

D gene: TRBD2
J gene: TRBJ2-1
V gene: TRBV28
clone size: few
CDR3 protein: CASSHGRPPYNEQFF
CDR3 DNA: TGTGCCAGCAGCCACGGGAGGCCCCCCTACAATGAGCAGTTCTTC

D gene: -
J gene: TRBJ2-5
V gene: TRBV12-3/TRBV12-4
clone size: -
CDR3 protein: CASSPRAGTETQYF
CDR3 DNA: TGTGCCAGCAGCCCCAGGGCCGGGACGGAGACCCAGTACTTC

D gene: -
J gene: TRBJ2-7
V gene: TRBV20-1
clone size: -
CDR3 protein: CSANPDSSAGYEQYF
CDR3 DNA: TGCAGTGCCAACCCAGACTCCTCCGCTGGGTACGAGCAGTACTTC

D gene: -
J gene: TRBJ2-4
V gene: TRBV28
clone size: -
CDR3 protein: CASLHPAKNIQYF
CDR3 DNA: TGTGCCTCACTTCATCCGGCCAAAAACATTCAGTACTTC

D gene: TRBD1
J gene: TRBJ1-5
V gene: TRBV7-4
clone size: -
CDR3 protein: CASSSRYRGSNQPQHF
CDR3 DNA: TGTGCCAGCAGCTCCCGGTACAGGGGTAGCAATCAGCCCCAGCATTTT

D gene: -
J gene: TRBJ2-1
V gene: TRBV6-6
clone size: -
CDR3 protein: CASLGLNEQFF
CDR3 DNA: TGTGCCAGCCTGGGGCTGAATGAGCAGTTCTTC

D gene: -
J gene: TRBJ2-1
V gene: TRBV12-3/TRBV12-4
clone size: few
CDR3 protein: CASSPSWSPVGEQFF
CDR3 DNA: TGTGCCAGCAGCCCCAGCTGGAGCCCTGTGGGTGAGCAGTTCTTC

D gene: -
J gene: TRBJ1-5
V gene: TRBV29-1
clone size: -
CDR3 protein: CSVGGTGRPQHF
CDR3 DNA: TGCAGCGTTGGGGGGACCGGGAGGCCCCAGCATTTT

D gene: -
J gene: TRBJ2-1
V gene: TRBV28
clone size: -
CDR3 protein: CASTPGSEQFF
CDR3 DNA: TGTGCCAGCACCCCTGGGAGTGAGCAGTTCTTC

D gene: -
J gene: TRBJ2-3
V gene: TRBV15
clone size: few
CDR3 protein: CATSSGQFGTDTQYF
CDR3 DNA: TGTGCCACCAGCAGTGGGCAATTTGGCACAGATACGCAGTATTTT